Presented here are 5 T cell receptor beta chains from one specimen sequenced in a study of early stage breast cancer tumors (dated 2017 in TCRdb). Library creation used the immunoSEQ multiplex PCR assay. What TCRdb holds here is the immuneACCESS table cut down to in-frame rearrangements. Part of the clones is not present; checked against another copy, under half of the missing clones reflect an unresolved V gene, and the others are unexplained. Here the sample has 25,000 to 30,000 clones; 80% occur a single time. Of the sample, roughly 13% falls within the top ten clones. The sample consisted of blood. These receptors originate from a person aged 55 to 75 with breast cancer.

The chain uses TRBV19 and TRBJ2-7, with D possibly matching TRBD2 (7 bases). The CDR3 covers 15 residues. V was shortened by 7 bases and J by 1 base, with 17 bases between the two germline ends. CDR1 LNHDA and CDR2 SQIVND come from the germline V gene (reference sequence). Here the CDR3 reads CASTQGRGGSYEQYF. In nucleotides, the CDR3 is TGTGCCAGTACCCAAGGCAGGGGAGGGTCCTACGAGCAGTACTTC.

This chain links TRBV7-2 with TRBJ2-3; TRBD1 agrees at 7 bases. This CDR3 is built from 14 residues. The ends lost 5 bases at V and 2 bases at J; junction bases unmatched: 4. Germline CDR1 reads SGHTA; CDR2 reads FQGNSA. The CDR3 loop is CASSRGQPTDTQYF. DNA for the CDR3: TGTGCCAGCAGCCGGGGACAGCCCACAGATACGCAGTATTTT.

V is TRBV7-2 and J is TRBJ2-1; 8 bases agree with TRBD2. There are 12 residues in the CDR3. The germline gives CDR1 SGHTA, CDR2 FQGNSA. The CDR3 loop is CRRLAGDNEQFF. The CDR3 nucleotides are TGTAGGCGGCTAGCGGGTGACAATGAGCAGTTCTTC.

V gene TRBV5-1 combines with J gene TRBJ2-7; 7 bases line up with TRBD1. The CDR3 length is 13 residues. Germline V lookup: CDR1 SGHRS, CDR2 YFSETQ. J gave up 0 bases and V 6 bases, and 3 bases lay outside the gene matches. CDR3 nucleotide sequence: TGCGCCAGCAACCGACAGGGCTCCTACGAGCAGTACTTC. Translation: CASNRQGSYEQYF.

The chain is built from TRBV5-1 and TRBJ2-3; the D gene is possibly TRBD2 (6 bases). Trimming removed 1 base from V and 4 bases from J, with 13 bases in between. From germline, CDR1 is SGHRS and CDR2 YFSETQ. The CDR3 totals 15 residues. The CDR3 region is CASSLRGTYADTQYF. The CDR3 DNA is TGCGCCAGCAGCTTGCGCGGGACCTATGCAGATACGCAGTATTTT.